This T cell receptor (beta chain) comes out of a study of T-cell reconstitution after alpha-beta-depleted transplantation in children. During its preparation, the TCRbeta library received unique molecular identifiers. MiXCR, applied by TCRdb to the PCR reads, yields one record per CDR3 protein. This table holds fewer than 90,000 distinct CDR3 sequences, more than 5.5% found once. The CDR3 is 17 residues long. V trimming: 1 base; J trimming: 0 bases; junction bases outside the gene matches: 7. CDR1 SQVTM and CDR2 ANQGSEA come from the germline V gene. Sequencing was performed on PBMCs from the stem cell graft donor, taken from the stem cell graft. This chain connects TRBV29-1 to TRBJ1-3, with TRBD1 matching 9 bases. This TCR was recovered from a human donor who donated a stem cell graft to a child with acute lymphoblastic leukemia. CDR3 DNA: TGCAGCGTTGAAGCTAACAGGGGGCACAGCTCTGGAAACACCATATATTTT. Translation gives CSVEANRGHSSGNTIYF.